This TCR beta chain emerged from a study of blood T cell repertoires in COVID-19 (TCRdb year 2020). Notes on the research overall: The collaborator samples originated in the United States, Italy and Spain and spanned the acute and convalescent phases of COVID-19. The repertoires were released in a freely available public database meant as a resource for research on the immune response to SARS-CoV-2. The samples were drawn from the first 160 participants of the ongoing ImmuneRACE study and from over 950 subjects provided by 6 global collaborators. The dataset comprised deeply sampled blood TCRbeta repertoires from subjects exposed to, actively infected with, or recovered from COVID-19. The material from the prospective study consisted of cDNA or gDNA derived from T cells, B-cell-depleted T cells, or PBMCs. The sample metadata nearly always contained a de-identified subject ID, COVID-19 status, age in years and sex. HLA class I and class II types, where available, came from metadata supplied by the sample provider rather than from assay-based typing.

The CDR3 runs 17 residues from the cysteine to the phenylalanine. Solely the CDR3 DNA is kept, with 51 bases framed from the first base. The germline V gene specifies SGHTA as CDR1 and FQGNSA as CDR2. The junction shows trimming of 4 bases on V and 1 base on J, plus 18 bases between the germline ends. Collaborating institutions collected whole blood in K2EDTA tubes following their own protocols. For TCRbeta analysis, collaborator samples were shipped as frozen whole blood, as isolated PBMCs, or as DNA extracted from either sample type. To note about this clone: The specificity of this receptor is unknown. Base qualities are not provided; no much larger clone lies one nucleotide away.

TCRbeta CDR3 regions were amplified from genomic DNA using the immunoSEQ Assay, a bias-controlled multiplex PCR. The source study handled its data this way. The number of nucleated cells in each sample was estimated from the amplification of reference gene primers within the assay. To quantify the absolute abundance of each unique TCRbeta CDR3 rearrangement, sequence reads were collapsed and filtered. For each sample, productive Simpson clonality was calculated as the square root of Simpson's diversity index over productive rearrangements. TCRdb retrieved this table from immuneACCESS and kept in-frame rearrangements only. Not all clones are present; in checked studies, unresolved V genes account for under half, and no reason is known for the remainder. V, J and clone size were drawn from that table, and D and trimming were deduced from the DNA. The sample table holds about 160,000 clones, of which roughly 84% were seen once. The top ten clones comprise over 12% of the sample.

Summary of the overall study and its limitations: How much clinical and demographic metadata was included differed by source and by participant, and the metadata was provided uncurated.

The TCR originated in a young man with active or convalescent COVID-19. The sample taken for sequencing was peripheral blood. In this chain, TRBV7-2 is recombined with TRBJ2-3; a tentative D match to TRBD1 spans 5 bases. The CDR3 region has the sequence CASSSRTSATRTDTQYF. The DNA reads TGTGCCAGCAGCTCCCGGACATCCGCGACTCGCACAGATACGCAGTATTTT. With the rest looked up from the reference TRBV7-2 and TRBJ2-3 genes rather than sequenced, the full variable domain is GAGVSQSPSNKVTEKGKDVELRCDPISGHTALYWYRQSLGQGLEFLIYFQGNSAPDKSGLPSDRFSAERTGGSVSTLTIQRTQQEDSAVYLCASSSRTSATRTDTQYFGPGTRLTVL.